Listed below are T cell receptor beta chains from one sample, sequenced in a study of identical twins. In TCRdb, the 5' RACE reads were re-called with MiXCR into one record per CDR3 protein. The sample yields 600,000 to 700,000 distinct CDR3 sequences, approximately 21% seen once. The data also belong to a second study, concerning T cells expressing NK-cell markers.

The sample consisted of PBMCs. These receptors were taken from a young woman in good health. CDR3s include the opening cysteine and the closing phenylalanine or tryptophan.

TRBJ2-7	TRBV11-1	CASSPRDRGPLAYYEQYF
TRBJ2-7	TRBV28	CASSSGQGSHAPYF
TRBJ2-7	TRBV20-1	CSASPSSGRGEQYF
TRBJ1-2	TRBV27	CASHPSPGTPPPNEGYTF
TRBJ1-1	TRBV5-1	CASSLQPTIGQGEAFF
TRBJ1-2	TRBV29-1	CSGGQFNYGYTF
TRBJ2-3	TRBV6-5	CASSYTGPTTDTQYF
TRBJ2-3	TRBV5-1	CASSFSGSKPDTQYF
TRBJ1-2	TRBV10-3	CAISHPVGGGQSNYGYTF
TRBJ2-2	TRBV9	CASSAFSGRVTGELFF
TRBJ2-5	TRBV5-1	CASSLEAGTQYF
TRBJ1-6	TRBV3-1	CASSQQGGSPLHF
TRBJ2-5	TRBV2	CASSDYQETQYF
TRBJ2-1	TRBV7-2	CASSLNPGTAGIF
TRBJ2-1	TRBV13	CASSLEGHGGYNEQFF
TRBJ2-5	TRBV15	CATSRDPDRDETQYF
TRBJ2-7	TRBV5-4	CASSQGQSTYSHEQYF
TRBJ2-5	TRBV5-6	CASSSGPGLQAQYF
TRBJ2-1	TRBV20-1	CSAREGENEQFF
TRBJ2-7	TRBV20-1	CSAFSGGHSYEQYF
TRBJ2-5	TRBV29-1	CSVLSDRDQETQYF
TRBJ2-3	TRBV20-1	CSAPRGLGSSTDTQYF
TRBJ2-5	TRBV15	CATQAGGTGETQYF
TRBJ2-2	TRBV7-8	CASSTSGGGAGELFF
TRBJ1-2	TRBV5-1	CASSLTGLIGYTF
TRBJ1-5	TRBV12-3/TRBV12-4	CASSLQQGGQPQHF
TRBJ2-5	TRBV6-1	CASTKAGVETQYF
TRBJ1-2	TRBV12-3/TRBV12-4	CASSLARGQTSGGYGYTF
TRBJ2-1	TRBV12-3/TRBV12-4	CASGSSYNEQFF
TRBJ2-1	TRBV29-1	CSACPRAEGDEQFF
TRBJ1-3	TRBV5-1	CASSFEPTGNTIYF
TRBJ2-5	TRBV7-7	CASSLAGTSGFRQETQYF
TRBJ2-5	TRBV5-1	CASSFRPQETQYF
TRBJ2-3	TRBV10-3	CAISEGQPHTDTQYF
TRBJ2-7	TRBV20-1	CSARVAGGSYEQYF
TRBJ2-6	TRBV4-3	CASSRTTGILGANVLTF
TRBJ2-1	TRBV4-3	CASSQESFYNEQFF
TRBJ1-2	TRBV6-2/TRBV6-3	CASSYSGRGLGYTF
TRBJ2-1	TRBV12-3/TRBV12-4	CASRRREAPEREQFF
TRBJ1-4	TRBV4-2	CASSQDRLTNEKLFF
TRBJ2-3	TRBV15	CATGCKRGTSTDTQYF
TRBJ1-6	TRBV5-1	CASSLTGTESPLHF
TRBJ2-2	TRBV12-3/TRBV12-4	CASSLSGQGGSGELFF
TRBJ2-1	TRBV27	CASSRTGSNEQFF
TRBJ2-7	TRBV5-1	CASSLKGSVSYEQYF
TRBJ2-5	TRBV29-1	CSVEDGTSGRPVF
TRBJ2-1	TRBV12-3/TRBV12-4	CASTPASRMANEQFF
TRBJ1-6	TRBV28	CASKEGSSNSPLHF
TRBJ2-1	TRBV11-1	CASSLVGSREGSYNEQFF
TRBJ2-2	TRBV9	CASSAWDRGTGELFF
TRBJ2-1	TRBV7-9	CASSARGQGRISEQFF
TRBJ1-1	TRBV19	CASSNPSPKRGRDTEAFF
TRBJ2-5	TRBV5-5	CASSQLAGGGETQYF
TRBJ2-1	TRBV5-1	CASSDGASGDNNEQFF
TRBJ2-2	TRBV10-1	CASSVEPTGELFF
TRBJ2-7	TRBV4-3	CASSQGYSEQYF
TRBJ2-1	TRBV12-3/TRBV12-4	CASKTAGGVNEQFF
TRBJ2-1	TRBV7-9	CASSPPLGQFF
TRBJ2-7	TRBV12-3/TRBV12-4	CASSMGPRGAYEQYF